The 10 T cell receptor beta chains below were found in one sample sequenced in a study of cytomegalovirus exposure and HLA in healthy donors. PCR involved 60 Vbeta and 13 Jbeta primers. The method was immunoSEQ multiplex PCR; TCRdb's version includes in-frame clones alone and lacks a portion of them. Of around 100,000 clones detected, around three quarters appear once; the ten largest clones hold about 2.5%. Sequenced: PBMCs. These receptors were obtained from a man aged 50-60 years in good health and CMV-seropositive.

V gene TRBV6-6 combines with J gene TRBJ2-7, with TRBD1 identical over 7 bases. Germline V lookup: CDR1 MNHNY, CDR2 SVGAGI (reference sequence). This CDR3 region has 12 residues. V trimming: 5 bases; J trimming: 8 bases; junction bases outside the gene matches: 6. The CDR3: CASSTRQGQQYF. In DNA form, the CDR3 reads TGTGCCAGCAGTACGCGACAGGGTCAGCAGTACTTC.

The chain carries TRBV30 and TRBJ1-6; TRBD1 aligns across 8 bases. After removal of 4 bases from V and 13 bases from J, the junction contained 12 bases not matched to a gene. The germline gives CDR1 GTSNPN, CDR2 SVGIG (reference sequence). This CDR3 spans 14 amino acids. The CDR3 sequence: CAWNPGQELSPLHF. The CDR3 nucleotides read TGTGCCTGGAATCCGGGACAGGAGTTATCGCCCCTCCACTTT.

The V call is TRBV2, the J call TRBJ2-2; no firm D call. The CDR3 sequence is 14 residues long. Trimming left V 1 base short and J 3 bases short, with 6 bases between. CDR1 SNHLY and CDR2 FYNNEI come from the germline V gene. The CDR3 DNA sequence: TGTGCCAGCAGTGAAGATCGGGACACCGGGGAGCTGTTTTTT. It encodes CASSEDRDTGELFF.

The chain employs TRBV28 and TRBJ2-2; D gene uncertain. This CDR3 region has 13 residues. Germline loops: CDR1 MDHEN, CDR2 SYDVKM. Trimming cost V 2 bases and J 8 bases, with 9 bases left between them. The CDR3 sequence is CASSLGRRGELFF. The DNA for the CDR3 is TGTGCCAGCAGTTTAGGCCGAAGAGGGGAGCTGTTTTTT. The complete variable domain, with remaining parts taken from reference TRBV28 and TRBJ2-2, reads DVKVTQSSRYLVKRTGEKVFLECVQDMDHENMFWYRQDPGLGLRLIYFSYDVKMKEKGDIPEGYSVSREKKERFSLILESASTNQTSMYLCASSLGRRGELFFGEGSRLTVL.

V usage is TRBV19 and J usage is TRBJ2-7, with D possibly TRBD2 on 6 matching bases. The CDR3 has 14 amino acids. Trimming removed 5 bases at V and 7 bases at J, with 18 bases between. CDR1 is LNHDA, CDR2 SQIVND, per germline (reference sequence). The CDR3 DNA reads TGTGCCAGTAGTTCAACGACTCCTGCGGGGGAGCAGTACTTC. Its translation is CASSSTTPAGEQYF.

This chain uses TRBV4-1 with TRBJ1-3; tentatively, D is TRBD1 (5 bases). The CDR3 is 14 residues long. Germline V gene lookup returns CDR1 MGHRA and CDR2 YSYEKL. With 2 bases removed from V and 6 bases from J, the gap between germline ends came to 11 bases. The CDR3 is CASSQQGAENTIYF. The CDR3 DNA follows: TGCGCCAGCAGCCAACAGGGCGCGGAAAACACCATATATTTT.

V and J are TRBV5-1 and TRBJ1-2; tentatively, D is TRBD1 (5 bases). The V end lost 0 bases, the J end lost 3 bases, and 9 bases lay between the germline ends. The CDR3 spans 14 residues. Germline V CDR1 and CDR2: SGHRS, YFSETQ. DNA of the CDR3: TGCGCCAGCAGCTTGGTGGAGGGGCACTATGGCTACACCTTC. Protein: CASSLVEGHYGYTF.

The V gene is TRBV9, the J gene TRBJ2-7; D uncertain. The CDR3 totals 16 residues. V was clipped by 0 bases and J by 0 bases, with 13 bases between them. CDR1 and CDR2 from the germline V gene are SGDLS and YYNGEE. This CDR3 is CASSVDRGEPSYEQYF. The CDR3 bases are TGTGCCAGCAGCGTAGATAGAGGAGAGCCCTCCTACGAGCAGTACTTC.

The rearrangement joins TRBV12-5 to TRBJ1-2, with D possibly matching TRBD1 (5 bases). V gave up 4 bases and J gave up 4 bases, with 16 bases separating them. This CDR3 contains 15 residues. CDR1 and CDR2 (germline): LGHNT, FRNRAP. The CDR3 DNA reads TGTGCTAGTGGTTCCAACCCCGGGACTTCCTATGGCTACACCTTC. Residues: CASGSNPGTSYGYTF.

As regards this clone: Germline is not matched at one junction end, which may reflect a read error. The chain links TRBV27 to TRBJ2-7; TRBD1 matches 11 bases. The germline CDR1 and CDR2 sequences are MNHEY and SMNVEV (reference sequence). CDR3 size: 15 residues. Here the CDR3 DNA reads TGTGCCAGCAGAATCCGGGACAGGGGGTACTACAAGCAGTACTTC. Protein: CASRIRDRGYYKQYF.